This T cell receptor (beta chain) was captured by sequencing in a study of identical twins. One entry per CDR3 protein, called by TCRdb with MiXCR from the 5' RACE reads. The sample has approximately 190,000 distinct CDR3 sequences, roughly 15% seen once. This clonotype was picked up a small number of times. CDR3 size: 14 residues. The V gene's germline CDR1 is SGDLS and CDR2 YYNGEE. V was pared by 4 bases and J by 6 bases, with 13 bases between. Everyone who donated was a healthy Caucasian. This sample was shared with a second study, whose subject was T cells expressing NK-cell markers. That report notes: The CD3+CD56-NKG2C+ fraction of a handful of donors was also led by these clonotypes.

The TCR comes from a woman in her late teens or twenties in good health. The chain couples TRBV9 to TRBJ2-2; possible D gene TRBD1, 5 bases. The sequencing sample was made of CD8+ T cells sorted from blood. Written as DNA, the CDR3 is TGTGCCAGCAGCCCAAATACAGGCTCCGGGGAGCTGTTTTTT. It codes for CASSPNTGSGELFF.